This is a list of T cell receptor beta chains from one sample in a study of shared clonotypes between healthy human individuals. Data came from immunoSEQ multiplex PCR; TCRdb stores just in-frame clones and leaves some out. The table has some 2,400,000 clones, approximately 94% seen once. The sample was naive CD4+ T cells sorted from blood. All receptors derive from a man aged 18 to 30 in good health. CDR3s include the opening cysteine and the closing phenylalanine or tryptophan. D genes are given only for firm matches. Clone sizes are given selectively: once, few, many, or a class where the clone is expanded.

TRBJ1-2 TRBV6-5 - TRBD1 CASRLLQGAGGYTF TGTGCCAGCAGGCTCTTACAGGGGGCCGGGGGCTACACCTTC
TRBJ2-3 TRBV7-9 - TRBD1 CASSFHWDREDTQYF TGTGCCAGCAGCTTTCACTGGGACAGGGAAGATACGCAGTATTTT
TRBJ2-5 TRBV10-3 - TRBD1 CAIRAGTDQETQYF TGTGCCATCCGGGCCGGGACAGACCAAGAGACCCAGTACTTC
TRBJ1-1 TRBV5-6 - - CASSYRGQNTEAFF TGTGCCAGCAGCTACCGGGGGCAGAACACTGAAGCTTTCTTT
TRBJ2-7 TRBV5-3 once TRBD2 CARSTRTSGKVLGEQYF TGTGCCAGAAGCACTCGGACTAGCGGGAAGGTTCTAGGCGAGCAGTACTTC
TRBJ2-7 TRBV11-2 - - CASSSRDEQYF TGTGCCAGCAGCTCCAGGGACGAGCAGTACTTC
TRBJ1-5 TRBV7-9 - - CASSLAGGDYSNQPQHF TGTGCCAGCAGCTTAGCGGGAGGGGACTATAGCAATCAGCCCCAGCATTTT
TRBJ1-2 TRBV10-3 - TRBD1 CAISGVGDRGLLDGYTF TGTGCCATCAGTGGTGTAGGGGACAGGGGGTTATTGGATGGCTACACCTTC
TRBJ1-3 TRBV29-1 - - CSVEAYLGGNTIYF TGCAGCGTTGAAGCTTACCTTGGTGGAAACACCATATATTTT
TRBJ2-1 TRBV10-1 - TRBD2 CASSDSRGNNEQFF TGCGCCAGCAGTGATTCGCGGGGGAACAATGAGCAGTTCTTC
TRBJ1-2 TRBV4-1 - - CASSQDLQGVFYGYTF TGCGCCAGCAGCCAAGATCTACAGGGAGTCTTCTATGGCTACACCTTC
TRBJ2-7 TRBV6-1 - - CASKPGAGAHYEQYF TGTGCCAGCAAGCCAGGGGCGGGGGCTCACTACGAGCAGTACTTC
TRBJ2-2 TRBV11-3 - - CASSLYGQSNTGELFF TGTGCCAGCAGCTTATATGGACAGTCGAACACCGGGGAGCTGTTTTTT
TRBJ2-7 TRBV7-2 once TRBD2 CASRASGGAFHEQYF TGTGCCAGCAGAGCTAGCGGGGGGGCCTTCCACGAGCAGTACTTC
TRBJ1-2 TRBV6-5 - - CASSYSGLSYGYTF TGTGCCAGCAGTTACTCCGGACTCTCCTATGGCTACACCTTC
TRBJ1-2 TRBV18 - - CASSPTSGVYYGYTF TGTGCCAGCTCACCAACGTCAGGGGTATATTATGGCTACACCTTC
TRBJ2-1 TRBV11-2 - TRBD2 CASSLGTSGYNEQFF TGTGCCAGCAGCTTAGGGACTAGCGGGTACAATGAGCAGTTCTTC
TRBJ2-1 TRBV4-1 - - CASSQDQGTQQFF TGCGCCAGCAGCCAAGATCAGGGGACTCAGCAGTTCTTC
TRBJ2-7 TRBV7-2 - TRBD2 CASSTTSGVGEQYF TGTGCCAGCAGCACTACTAGCGGGGTAGGGGAGCAGTACTTC
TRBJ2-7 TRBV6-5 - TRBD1 CASSYSGRGISYEQYF TGTGCCAGCAGTTACTCGGGCAGGGGGATCTCCTACGAGCAGTACTTC
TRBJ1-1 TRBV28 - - CASSSPGHPNTEAFF TGTGCCAGCAGTTCCCCGGGACACCCAAACACTGAAGCTTTCTTT
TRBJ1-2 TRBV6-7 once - CASSYGGLAVDYGYTF TGTGCCAGCAGTTACGGGGGTTTAGCTGTAGACTATGGCTACACCTTC
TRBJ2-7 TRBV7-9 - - CASSPLGGRKEGYEQYF TGTGCCAGCAGCCCTCTAGGGGGAAGGAAGGAGGGATACGAGCAGTACTTC
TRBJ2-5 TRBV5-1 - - CASSLEVTQYF TGCGCCAGCAGCTTAGAGGTGACCCAGTACTTC
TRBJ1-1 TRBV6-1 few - CASSEALGNTEAFF TGTGCCAGCAGTGAAGCGCTAGGGAACACTGAAGCTTTCTTT
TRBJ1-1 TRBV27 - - CASRWDTEAFF TGTGCCAGCAGATGGGACACTGAAGCTTTCTTT
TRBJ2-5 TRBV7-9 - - CASSLGSTEGWETQYF TGTGCCAGCAGCCTGGGGAGCACCGAAGGTTGGGAGACCCAGTACTTC
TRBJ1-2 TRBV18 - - CASSSASGWDYGYTF TGTGCCAGCTCATCAGCCAGCGGGTGGGACTATGGCTACACCTTC
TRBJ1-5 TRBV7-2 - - CASSPVTSNQPQHF TGTGCCAGCAGCCCAGTTACCAGCAATCAGCCCCAGCATTTT
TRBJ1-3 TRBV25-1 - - CASSEDWGLSGNTIYF TGTGCCAGCAGTGAAGACTGGGGCCTCTCTGGAAACACCATATATTTT
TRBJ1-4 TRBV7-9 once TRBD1 CASSPRQGTYATNEKLFF TGTGCCAGCAGCCCGAGACAGGGAACGTATGCAACTAATGAAAAACTGTTTTTT
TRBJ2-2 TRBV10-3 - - CAISSTGPKTGELFF TGTGCCATCAGTTCAACGGGACCTAAAACCGGGGAGCTGTTTTTT
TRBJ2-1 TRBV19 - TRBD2 CASRRLAGYNEQFF TGTGCCAGTAGGCGACTAGCGGGTTACAATGAGCAGTTCTTC
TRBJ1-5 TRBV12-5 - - CASGLIKGGQPQHF TGTGCTAGTGGTTTGATAAAGGGAGGTCAGCCCCAGCATTTT